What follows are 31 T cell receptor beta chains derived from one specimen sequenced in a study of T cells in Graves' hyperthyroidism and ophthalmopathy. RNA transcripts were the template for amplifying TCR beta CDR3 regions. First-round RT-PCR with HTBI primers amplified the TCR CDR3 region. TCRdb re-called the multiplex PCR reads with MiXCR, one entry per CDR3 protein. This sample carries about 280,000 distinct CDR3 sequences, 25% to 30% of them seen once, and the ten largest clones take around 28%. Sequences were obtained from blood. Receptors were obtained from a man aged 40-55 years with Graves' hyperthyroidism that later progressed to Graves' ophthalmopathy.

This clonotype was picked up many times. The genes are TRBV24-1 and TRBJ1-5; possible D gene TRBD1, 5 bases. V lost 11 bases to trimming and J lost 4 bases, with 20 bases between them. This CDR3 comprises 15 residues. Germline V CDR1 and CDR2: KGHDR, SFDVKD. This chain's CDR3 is CASYTTDTRNQPQHF. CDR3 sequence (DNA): TGTGCCAGTTACACGACGGACACGAGGAATCAGCCCCAGCATTTT.

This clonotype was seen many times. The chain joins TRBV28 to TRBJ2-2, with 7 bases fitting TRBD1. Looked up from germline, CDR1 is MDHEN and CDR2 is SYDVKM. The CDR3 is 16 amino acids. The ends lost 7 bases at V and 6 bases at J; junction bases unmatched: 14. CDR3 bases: TGTGCCAGCATCCCGACAGGGAGTTTTAGGTCCGGGGAGCTGTTTTTT. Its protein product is CASIPTGSFRSGELFF.

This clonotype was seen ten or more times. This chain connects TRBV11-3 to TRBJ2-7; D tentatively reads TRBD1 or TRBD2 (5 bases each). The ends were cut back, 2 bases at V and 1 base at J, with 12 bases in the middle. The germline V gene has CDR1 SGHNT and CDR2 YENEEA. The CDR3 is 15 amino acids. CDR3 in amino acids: CASSLLRGASYEQYF. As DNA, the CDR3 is TGTGCCAGCAGCTTACTCCGGGGCGCATCCTACGAGCAGTACTTC.

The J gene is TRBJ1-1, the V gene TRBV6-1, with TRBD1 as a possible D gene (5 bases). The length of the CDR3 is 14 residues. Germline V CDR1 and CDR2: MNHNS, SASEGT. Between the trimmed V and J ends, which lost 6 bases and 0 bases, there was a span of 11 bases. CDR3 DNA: TGTGCCAGCAGAACCAACAGGCTGAACACTGAAGCTTTCTTT. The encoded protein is CASRTNRLNTEAFF.

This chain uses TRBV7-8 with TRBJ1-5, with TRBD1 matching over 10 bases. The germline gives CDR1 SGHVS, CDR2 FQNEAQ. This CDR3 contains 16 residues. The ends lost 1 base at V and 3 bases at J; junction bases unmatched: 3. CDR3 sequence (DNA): TGTGCCAGCAGCTTAGGTGGGACAGGGGTCAATCAGCCCCAGCATTTT. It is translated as CASSLGGTGVNQPQHF.

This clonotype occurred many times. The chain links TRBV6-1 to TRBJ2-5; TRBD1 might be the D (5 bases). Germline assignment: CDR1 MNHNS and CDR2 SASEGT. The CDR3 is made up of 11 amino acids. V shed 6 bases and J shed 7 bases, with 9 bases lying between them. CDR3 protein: CASRGVRTQYF. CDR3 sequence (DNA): TGTGCCAGCAGAGGGGTTCGGACCCAGTACTTC.

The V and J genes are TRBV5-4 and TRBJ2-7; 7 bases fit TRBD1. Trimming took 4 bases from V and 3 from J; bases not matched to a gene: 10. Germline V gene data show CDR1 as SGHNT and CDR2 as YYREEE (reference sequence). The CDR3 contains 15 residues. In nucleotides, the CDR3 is TGTGCCAGCAGCACCGCGCCGACAGGGAACTACGAGCAGTACTTC. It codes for CASSTAPTGNYEQYF.

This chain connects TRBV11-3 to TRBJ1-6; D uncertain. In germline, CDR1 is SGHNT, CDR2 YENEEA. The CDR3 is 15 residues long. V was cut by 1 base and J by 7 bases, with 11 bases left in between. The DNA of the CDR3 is TGTGCCAGCAGCTTAGCCCAGCAGTGGAATTCACCCCTCCACTTT. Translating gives CASSLAQQWNSPLHF.

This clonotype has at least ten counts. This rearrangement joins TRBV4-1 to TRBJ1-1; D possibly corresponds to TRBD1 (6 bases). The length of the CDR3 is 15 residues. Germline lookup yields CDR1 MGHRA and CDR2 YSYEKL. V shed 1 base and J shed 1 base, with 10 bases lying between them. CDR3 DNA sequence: TGCGCCAGCAGCCAAGTCTCGGGACAGAACACTGAAGCTTTCTTT. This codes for CASSQVSGQNTEAFF.

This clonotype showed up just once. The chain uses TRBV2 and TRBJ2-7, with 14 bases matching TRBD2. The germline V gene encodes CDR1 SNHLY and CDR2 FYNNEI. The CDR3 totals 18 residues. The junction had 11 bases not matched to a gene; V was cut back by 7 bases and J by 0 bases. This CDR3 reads CASNLRSGTSGSSYEQYF. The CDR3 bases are TGTGCCAGCAACCTACGGTCCGGGACTAGCGGGAGCTCCTACGAGCAGTACTTC.

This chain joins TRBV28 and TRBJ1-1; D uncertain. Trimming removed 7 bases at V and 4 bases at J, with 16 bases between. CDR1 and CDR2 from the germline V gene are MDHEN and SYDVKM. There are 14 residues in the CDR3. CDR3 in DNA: TGTGCCAGCAACCCGTGGGCATTGGGCACTGAAGCTTTCTTT. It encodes CASNPWALGTEAFF.

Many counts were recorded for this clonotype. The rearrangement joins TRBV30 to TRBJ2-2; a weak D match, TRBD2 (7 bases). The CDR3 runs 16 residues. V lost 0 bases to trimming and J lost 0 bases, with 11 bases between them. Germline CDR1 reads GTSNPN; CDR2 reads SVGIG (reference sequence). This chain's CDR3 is CAWSVGGGANTGELFF. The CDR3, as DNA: TGTGCCTGGAGTGTAGGCGGGGGCGCGAACACCGGGGAGCTGTTTTTT.

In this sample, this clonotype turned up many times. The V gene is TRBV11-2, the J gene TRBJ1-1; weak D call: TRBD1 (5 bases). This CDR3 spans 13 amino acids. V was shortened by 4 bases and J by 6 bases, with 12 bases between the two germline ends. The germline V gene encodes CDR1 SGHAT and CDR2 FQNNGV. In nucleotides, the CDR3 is TGTGCCAGCAGCTCCCCCCAGGGCGCTGAAGCTTTCTTT. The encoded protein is CASSSPQGAEAFF.

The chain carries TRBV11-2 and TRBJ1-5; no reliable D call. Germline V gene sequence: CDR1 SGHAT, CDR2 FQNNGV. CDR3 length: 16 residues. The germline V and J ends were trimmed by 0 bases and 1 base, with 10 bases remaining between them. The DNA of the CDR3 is TGTGCCAGCAGCTTAGACCTCAGACTGAGCAATCAGCCCCAGCATTTT. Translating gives CASSLDLRLSNQPQHF.

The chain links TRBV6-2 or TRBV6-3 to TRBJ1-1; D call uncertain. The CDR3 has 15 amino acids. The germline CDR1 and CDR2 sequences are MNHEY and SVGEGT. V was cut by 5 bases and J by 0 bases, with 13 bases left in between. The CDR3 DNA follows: TGTGCCAGCAGTGCGCATACCATCATGAACACTGAAGCTTTCTTT. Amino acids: CASSAHTIMNTEAFF.

The CDR3 sequence is CSARPQPPSYEQYF. As DNA, the CDR3 is TGCAGTGCTAGACCCCAGCCCCCCTCCTACGAGCAGTACTTC. The chain carries TRBV20-1 and TRBJ2-7, with D hard to call. The V gene lost 2 bases and the J gene lost 0 bases, with 11 bases spanning the gap. This CDR3 has 14 residues. Germline CDR1 is DFQATT and CDR2 is SNEGSKA (reference sequence).

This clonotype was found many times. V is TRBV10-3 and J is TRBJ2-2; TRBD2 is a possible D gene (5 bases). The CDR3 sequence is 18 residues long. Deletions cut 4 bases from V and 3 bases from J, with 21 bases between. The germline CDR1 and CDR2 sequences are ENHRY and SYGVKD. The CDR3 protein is CAISGIQTGKRYTGELFF. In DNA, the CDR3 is TGTGCCATCAGTGGGATTCAAACCGGGAAAAGATACACCGGGGAGCTGTTTTTT.

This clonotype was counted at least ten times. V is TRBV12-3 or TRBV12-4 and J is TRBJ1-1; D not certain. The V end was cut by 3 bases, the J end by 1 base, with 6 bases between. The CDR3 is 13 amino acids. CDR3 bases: TGTGCCAGCAGTTTCAGACAGAACACTGAAGCTTTCTTT. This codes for CASSFRQNTEAFF.

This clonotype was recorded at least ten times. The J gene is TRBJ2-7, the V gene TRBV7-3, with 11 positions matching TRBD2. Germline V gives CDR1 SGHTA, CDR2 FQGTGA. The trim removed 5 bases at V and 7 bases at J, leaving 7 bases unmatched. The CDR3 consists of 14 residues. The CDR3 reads CASSPSGLAGEQYF. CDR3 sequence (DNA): TGTGCCAGCAGCCCCTCTGGACTAGCGGGTGAGCAGTACTTC.

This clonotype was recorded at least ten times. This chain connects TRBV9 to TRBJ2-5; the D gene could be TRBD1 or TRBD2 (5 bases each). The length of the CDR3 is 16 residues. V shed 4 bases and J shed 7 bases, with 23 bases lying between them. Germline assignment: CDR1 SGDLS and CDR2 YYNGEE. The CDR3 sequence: CASSPRQPGTLGTQYF. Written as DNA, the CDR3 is TGTGCCAGCAGCCCAAGACAACCAGGGACCCTCGGGACCCAGTACTTC.

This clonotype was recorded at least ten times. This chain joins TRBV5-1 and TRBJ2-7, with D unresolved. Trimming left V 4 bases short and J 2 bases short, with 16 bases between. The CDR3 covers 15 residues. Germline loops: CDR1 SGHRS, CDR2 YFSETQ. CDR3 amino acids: CASSPPGDTTYEQYF. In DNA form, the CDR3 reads TGCGCCAGCAGCCCCCCGGGTGACACGACCTACGAGCAGTACTTC.

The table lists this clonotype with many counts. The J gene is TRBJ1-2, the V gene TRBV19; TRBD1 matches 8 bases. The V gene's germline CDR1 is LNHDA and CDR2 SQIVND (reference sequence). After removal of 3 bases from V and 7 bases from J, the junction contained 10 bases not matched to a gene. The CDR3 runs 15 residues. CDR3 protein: CASSIPRTGLTGYTF. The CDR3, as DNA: TGTGCCAGTAGTATTCCGCGGACAGGGCTGACTGGCTACACCTTC.

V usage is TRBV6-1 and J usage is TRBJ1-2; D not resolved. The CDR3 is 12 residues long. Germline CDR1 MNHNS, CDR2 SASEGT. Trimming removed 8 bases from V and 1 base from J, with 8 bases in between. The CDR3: CASSGDNYGYTF. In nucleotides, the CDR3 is TGTGCCAGCTCCGGAGATAACTATGGCTACACCTTC.

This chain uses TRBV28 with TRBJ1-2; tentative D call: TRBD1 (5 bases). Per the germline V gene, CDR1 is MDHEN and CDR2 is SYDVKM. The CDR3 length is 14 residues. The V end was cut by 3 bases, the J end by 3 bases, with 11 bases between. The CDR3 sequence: CASSFSGEHYGYTF. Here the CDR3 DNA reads TGTGCCAGCAGTTTCTCGGGGGAGCACTATGGCTACACCTTC.

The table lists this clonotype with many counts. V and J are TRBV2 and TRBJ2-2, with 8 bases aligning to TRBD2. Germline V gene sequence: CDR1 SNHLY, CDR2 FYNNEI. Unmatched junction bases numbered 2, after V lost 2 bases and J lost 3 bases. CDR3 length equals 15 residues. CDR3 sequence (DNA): TGTGCCAGCAGTGAACGGGAGGGATACACCGGGGAGCTGTTTTTT. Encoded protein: CASSEREGYTGELFF.

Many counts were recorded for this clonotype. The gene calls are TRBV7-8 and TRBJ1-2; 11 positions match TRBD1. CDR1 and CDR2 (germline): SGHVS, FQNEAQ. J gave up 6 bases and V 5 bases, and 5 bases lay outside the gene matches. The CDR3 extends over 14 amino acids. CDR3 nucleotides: TGTGCCAGCAGCACCGGGACAGGGGGAAATGGCTACACCTTC. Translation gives CASSTGTGGNGYTF.

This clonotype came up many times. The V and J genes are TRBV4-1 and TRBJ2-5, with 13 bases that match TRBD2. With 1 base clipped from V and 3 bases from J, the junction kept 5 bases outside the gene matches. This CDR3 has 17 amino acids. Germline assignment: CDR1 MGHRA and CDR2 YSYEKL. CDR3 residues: CASSQALGTSGEETQYF. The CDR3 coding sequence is TGCGCCAGCAGCCAAGCCCTGGGGACTAGCGGGGAAGAGACCCAGTACTTC.

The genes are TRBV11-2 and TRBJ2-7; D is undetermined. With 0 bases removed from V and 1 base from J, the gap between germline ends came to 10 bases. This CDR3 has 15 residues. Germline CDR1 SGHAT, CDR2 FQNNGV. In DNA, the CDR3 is TGTGCCAGCAGCTTAGATTGGGCGCCTTCCTACGAGCAGTACTTC. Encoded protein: CASSLDWAPSYEQYF.

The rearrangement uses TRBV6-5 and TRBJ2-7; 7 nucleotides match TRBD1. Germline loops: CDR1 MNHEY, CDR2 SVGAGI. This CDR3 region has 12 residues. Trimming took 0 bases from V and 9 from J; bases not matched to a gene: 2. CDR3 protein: CASSYSGTVQYF. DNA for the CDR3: TGTGCCAGCAGTTACTCTGGGACAGTGCAGTACTTC.

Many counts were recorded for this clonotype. This CDR3 reads CASSPSDRNNSPLHF. The CDR3 DNA reads TGTGCCAGCAGCCCCTCCGACAGGAATAATTCACCCCTCCACTTT. V gene TRBV11-3 combines with J gene TRBJ1-6, with D possibly TRBD1 on 6 matching bases. Trimming stripped 5 bases from V and 5 bases from J, with 13 bases between. CDR1 and CDR2 from the germline V gene are SGHNT and YENEEA. There are 15 residues in the CDR3.

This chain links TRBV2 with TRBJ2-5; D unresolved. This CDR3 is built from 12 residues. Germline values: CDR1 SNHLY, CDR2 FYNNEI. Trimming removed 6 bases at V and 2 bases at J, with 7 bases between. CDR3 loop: CASRRSQETQYF. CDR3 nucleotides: TGTGCCAGCAGAAGAAGTCAAGAGACCCAGTACTTC.